The T cell receptor (beta chain) under discussion was sequenced for a study of tumor-infiltrating lymphocytes in localized non-small cell lung cancer. Study results and limitations: Each assay used a separate piece of the same tissue. Not all patients were TCR sequenced, owing to tissue quantity.

Notes on this clone: What it binds is not known.

V was clipped by 4 bases and J by 4 bases; unmatched bases: 9. CDR3 length: 15 residues. Germline V gene lookup returns CDR1 MNHNS and CDR2 SASEGT. The data were produced by immunoSEQ multiplex PCR, yet TCRdb's version contains in-frame clones alone and is incomplete. The table shows roughly 13,000 clones, with roughly 64% occurring only once. Sequenced material: lung tumor tissue. V usage is TRBV6-1 and J usage is TRBJ1-2; TRBD1 matches 7 bases. The receptor was derived from a human donor with non-small cell lung cancer. For the CDR3, the DNA is TGTGCCAGCAGTGGTAACAGGGGCGGCAGCTATGGCTACACCTTC. Translating it yields CASSGNRGGSYGYTF.